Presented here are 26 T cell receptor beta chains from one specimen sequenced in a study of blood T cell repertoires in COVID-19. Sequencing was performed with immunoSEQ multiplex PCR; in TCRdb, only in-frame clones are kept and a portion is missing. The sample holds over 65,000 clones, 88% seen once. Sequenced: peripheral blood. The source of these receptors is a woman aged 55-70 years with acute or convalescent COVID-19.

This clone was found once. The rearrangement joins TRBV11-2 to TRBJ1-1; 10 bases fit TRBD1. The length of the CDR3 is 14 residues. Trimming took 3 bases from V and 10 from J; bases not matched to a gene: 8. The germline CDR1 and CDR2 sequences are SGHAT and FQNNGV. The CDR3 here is CASSLLPGTGAAFF. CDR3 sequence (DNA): TGTGCCAGCAGCTTGCTCCCCGGGACAGGGGCAGCTTTCTTT.

The CDR3 DNA reads TGCGCCAGCAGCCAAGATCAGGGACAGGGGTACAATGAGCAGTTCTTC. This codes for CASSQDQGQGYNEQFF. The genes are TRBV4-3 and TRBJ2-1, with TRBD1 identical over 10 bases. This CDR3 contains 16 residues. J was trimmed by 4 bases and V by 0 bases; bases with no gene match: 3. Germline CDR1 LGHNA, CDR2 YSLEER.

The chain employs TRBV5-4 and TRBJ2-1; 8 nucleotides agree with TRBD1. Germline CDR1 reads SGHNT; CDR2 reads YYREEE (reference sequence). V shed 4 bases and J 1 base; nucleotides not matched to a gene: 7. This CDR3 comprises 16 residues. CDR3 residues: CASSPSGTGSYNEQFF. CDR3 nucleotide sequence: TGTGCCAGCAGCCCTTCCGGGACAGGTTCCTACAATGAGCAGTTCTTC.

CDR3 loop: CASSLTGTGNEKLFF. The CDR3 DNA sequence: TGCGCCAGCAGCTTGACAGGGACCGGGAATGAAAAACTGTTTTTT. This chain connects TRBV5-1 to TRBJ1-4, with D perhaps matching TRBD1 (6 bases). CDR1 is SGHRS, CDR2 YFSETQ, per germline. The CDR3 has 15 residues. V lost 1 base to trimming and J lost 5 bases, with 12 bases between them.

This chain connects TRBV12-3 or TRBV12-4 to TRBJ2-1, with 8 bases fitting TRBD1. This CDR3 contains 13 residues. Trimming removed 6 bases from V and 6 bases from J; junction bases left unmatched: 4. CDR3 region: CASSWTGINEQFF. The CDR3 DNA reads TGTGCCAGCAGCTGGACAGGGATCAATGAGCAGTTCTTC.

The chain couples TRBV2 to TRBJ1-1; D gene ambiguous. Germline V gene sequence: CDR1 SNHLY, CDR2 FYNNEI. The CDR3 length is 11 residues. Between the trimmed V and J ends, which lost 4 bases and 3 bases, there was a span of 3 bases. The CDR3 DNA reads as TGTGCCAGCAGTGTCTACACTGAAGCTTTCTTT. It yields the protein CASSVYTEAFF.

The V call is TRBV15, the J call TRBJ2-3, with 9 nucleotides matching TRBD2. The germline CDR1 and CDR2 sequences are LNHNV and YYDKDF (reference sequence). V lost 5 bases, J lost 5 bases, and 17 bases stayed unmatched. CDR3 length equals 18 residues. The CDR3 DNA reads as TGTGCCACCAGCGAGGGGAACTCCGGGACTAGCATTGTAGATACGCAGTATTTT. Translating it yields CATSEGNSGTSIVDTQYF.

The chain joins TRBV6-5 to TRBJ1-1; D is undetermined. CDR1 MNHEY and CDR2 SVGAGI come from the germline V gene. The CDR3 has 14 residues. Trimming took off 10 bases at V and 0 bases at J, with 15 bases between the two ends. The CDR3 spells CATQEQVMNTEAFF. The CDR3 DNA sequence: TGTGCCACCCAAGAGCAGGTGATGAACACTGAAGCTTTCTTT.

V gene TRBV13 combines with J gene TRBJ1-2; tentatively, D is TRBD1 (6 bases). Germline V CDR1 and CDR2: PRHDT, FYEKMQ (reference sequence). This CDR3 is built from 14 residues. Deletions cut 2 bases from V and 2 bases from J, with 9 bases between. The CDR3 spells CASSLLRGNYGYTF. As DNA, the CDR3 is TGTGCCAGCAGCTTACTGAGGGGGAACTATGGCTACACCTTC.

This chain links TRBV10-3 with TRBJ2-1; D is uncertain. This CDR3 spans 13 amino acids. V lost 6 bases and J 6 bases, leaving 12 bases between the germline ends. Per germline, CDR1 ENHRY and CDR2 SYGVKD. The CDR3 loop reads CAIRPEPVNEQFF. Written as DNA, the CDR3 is TGTGCCATCAGGCCAGAACCCGTCAATGAGCAGTTCTTC.

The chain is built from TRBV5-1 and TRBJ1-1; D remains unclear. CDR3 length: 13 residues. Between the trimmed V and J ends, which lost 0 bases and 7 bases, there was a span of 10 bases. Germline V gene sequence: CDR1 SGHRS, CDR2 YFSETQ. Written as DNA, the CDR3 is TGCGCCAGCAGCTTGGAGGCGACGGGTGAAGCTTTCTTT. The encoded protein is CASSLEATGEAFF. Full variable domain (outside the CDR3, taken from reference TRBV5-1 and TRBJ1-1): KAGVTQTPRYLIKTRGQQVTLSCSPISGHRSVSWYQQTPGQGLQFLFEYFSETQRNKGNFPGRFSGRQFSNSRSEMNVSTLELGDSALYLCASSLEATGEAFFGQGTRLTVV.

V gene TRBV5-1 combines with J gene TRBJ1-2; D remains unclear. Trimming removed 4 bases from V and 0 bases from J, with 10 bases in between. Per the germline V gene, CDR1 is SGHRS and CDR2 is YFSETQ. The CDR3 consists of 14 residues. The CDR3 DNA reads TGCGCCAGCAGCCCTCACGAGCCTAACTATGGCTACACCTTC. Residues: CASSPHEPNYGYTF.

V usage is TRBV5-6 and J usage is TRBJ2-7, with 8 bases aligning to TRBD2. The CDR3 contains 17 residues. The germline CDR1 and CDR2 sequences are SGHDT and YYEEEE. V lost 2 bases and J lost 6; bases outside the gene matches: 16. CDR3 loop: CASSLQGWASGLGEQYV. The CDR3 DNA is TGTGCCAGCAGCTTACAGGGTTGGGCTAGCGGGTTAGGCGAGCAGTACGTC.

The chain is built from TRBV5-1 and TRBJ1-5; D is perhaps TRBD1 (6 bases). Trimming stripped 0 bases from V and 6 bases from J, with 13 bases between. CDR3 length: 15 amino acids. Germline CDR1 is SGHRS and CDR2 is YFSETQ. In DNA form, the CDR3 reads TGCGCCAGCAGCTTGGAGGGGGGGTCGAGTCAGCCCCAGCATTTT. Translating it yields CASSLEGGSSQPQHF.

CDR3 region: CASSIGASGNTIYF. In DNA, the CDR3 is TGTGCCAGTAGTATTGGGGCCTCTGGAAACACCATATATTTT. The rearrangement uses TRBV19 and TRBJ1-3, with D perhaps matching TRBD1 (5 bases). Trimming removed 3 bases from V and 0 bases from J, with 6 bases in between. CDR1 LNHDA and CDR2 SQIVND come from the germline V gene (reference sequence). The CDR3 sequence is 14 residues long.

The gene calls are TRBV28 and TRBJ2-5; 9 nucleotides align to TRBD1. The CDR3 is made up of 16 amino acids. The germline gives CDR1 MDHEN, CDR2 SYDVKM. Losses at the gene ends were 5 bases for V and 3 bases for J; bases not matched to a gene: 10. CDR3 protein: CASSLAGTGTEETQYF. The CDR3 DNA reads TGTGCCAGCAGTCTAGCCGGGACAGGGACCGAAGAGACCCAGTACTTC.

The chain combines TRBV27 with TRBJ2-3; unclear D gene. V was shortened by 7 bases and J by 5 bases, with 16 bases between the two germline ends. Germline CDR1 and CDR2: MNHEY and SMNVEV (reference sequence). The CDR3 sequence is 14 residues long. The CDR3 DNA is TGTGCCAGCACCCCCGTGATGGGCTTAGATACGCAGTATTTT. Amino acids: CASTPVMGLDTQYF.

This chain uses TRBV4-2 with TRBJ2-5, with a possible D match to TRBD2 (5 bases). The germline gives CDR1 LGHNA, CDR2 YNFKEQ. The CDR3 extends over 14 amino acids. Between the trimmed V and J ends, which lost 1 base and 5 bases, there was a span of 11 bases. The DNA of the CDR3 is TGTGCCAGCAGCCAAGCAGAGGGATGGGAGACCCAGTACTTC. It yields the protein CASSQAEGWETQYF.

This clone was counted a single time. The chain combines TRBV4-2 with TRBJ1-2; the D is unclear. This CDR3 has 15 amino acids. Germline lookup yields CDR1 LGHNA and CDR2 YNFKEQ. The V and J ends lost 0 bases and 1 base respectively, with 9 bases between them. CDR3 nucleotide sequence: TGTGCCAGCAGCCAAGAGACAACTGTTAACTATGGCTACACCTTC. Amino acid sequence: CASSQETTVNYGYTF.

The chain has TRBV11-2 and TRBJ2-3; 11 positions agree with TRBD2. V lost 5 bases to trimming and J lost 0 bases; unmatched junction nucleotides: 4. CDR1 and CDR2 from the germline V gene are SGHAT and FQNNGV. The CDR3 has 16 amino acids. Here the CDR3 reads CASSRGLAASTDTQYF. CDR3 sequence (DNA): TGTGCCAGCAGCCGGGGACTAGCGGCTAGCACAGATACGCAGTATTTT. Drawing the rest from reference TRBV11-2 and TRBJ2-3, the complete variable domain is EAGVAQSPRYKIIEKRQSVAFWCNPISGHATLYWYQQILGQGPKLLIQFQNNGVVDDSQLPKDRFSAERLKGVDSTLKIQPAKLEDSAVYLCASSRGLAASTDTQYFGPGTRLTVL.

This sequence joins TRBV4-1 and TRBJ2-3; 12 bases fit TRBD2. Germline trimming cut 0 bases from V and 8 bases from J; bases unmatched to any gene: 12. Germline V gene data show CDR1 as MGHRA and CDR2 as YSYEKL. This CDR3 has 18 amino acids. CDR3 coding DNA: TGCGCCAGCAGCCAAGACCTCTCTCCTAGCGGGGGGGTCGGTACGCAGTATTTT. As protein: CASSQDLSPSGGVGTQYF.

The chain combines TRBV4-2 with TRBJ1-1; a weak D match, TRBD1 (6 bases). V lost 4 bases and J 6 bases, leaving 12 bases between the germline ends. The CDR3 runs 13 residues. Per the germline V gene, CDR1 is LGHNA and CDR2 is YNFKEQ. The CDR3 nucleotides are TGTGCCAGCAGCCTACGACAGGACTCTGAAGCTTTCTTT. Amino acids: CASSLRQDSEAFF.

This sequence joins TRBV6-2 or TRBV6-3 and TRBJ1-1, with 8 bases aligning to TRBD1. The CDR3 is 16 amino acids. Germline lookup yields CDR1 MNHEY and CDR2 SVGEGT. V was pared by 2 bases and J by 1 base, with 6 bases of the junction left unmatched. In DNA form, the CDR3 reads TGTGCCAGCAGTTACCGCATAGACAGGGGGAACACTGAAGCTTTCTTT. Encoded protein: CASSYRIDRGNTEAFF.

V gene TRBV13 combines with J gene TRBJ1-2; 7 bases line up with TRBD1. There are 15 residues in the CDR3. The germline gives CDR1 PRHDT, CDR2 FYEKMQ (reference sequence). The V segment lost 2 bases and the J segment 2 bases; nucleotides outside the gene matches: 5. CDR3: CASSLMGQPNYGYTF. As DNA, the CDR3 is TGTGCCAGCAGCTTAATGGGACAGCCGAACTATGGCTACACCTTC.

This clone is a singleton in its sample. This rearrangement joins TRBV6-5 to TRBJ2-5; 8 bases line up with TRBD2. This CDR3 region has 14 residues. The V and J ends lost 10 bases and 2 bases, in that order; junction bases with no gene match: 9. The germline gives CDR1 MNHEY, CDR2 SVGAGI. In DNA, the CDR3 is TGTGCCAACCAGAAGCGGGGGTCGCAAGAGACCCAGTACTTC. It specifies CANQKRGSQETQYF.

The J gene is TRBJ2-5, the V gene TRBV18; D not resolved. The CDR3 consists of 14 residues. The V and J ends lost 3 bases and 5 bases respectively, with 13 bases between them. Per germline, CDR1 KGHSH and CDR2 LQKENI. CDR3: CASSPRHLPETQYF. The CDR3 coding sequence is TGTGCCAGCTCACCGCGACACCTACCCGAGACCCAGTACTTC.